A single sample gave rise to the 27 T cell receptor beta chains below, sequenced in a study of T cell repertoires in cytomegalovirus infection. TCRdb recomputed calls from the reads with MiXCR, one row per CDR3 protein. The repertoire holds some 800,000 distinct CDR3 sequences, almost 30% seen once, with 13% in the top ten. Their antigens are not known. Sequencing was performed on cultured CD8+ T cells from PBMCs, taken from culture after CMV antigen stimulation. These receptors all stem from a human donor in good health (CMV status not recorded). Some clones in this sample may be carry-over from other donors' samples.

The chain employs TRBV6-1 and TRBJ2-5; D might be TRBD2 (5 bases). V lost 2 bases and J 4 bases, leaving 14 bases between the germline ends. CDR3 size: 15 residues. Germline CDR1 reads MNHNS; CDR2 reads SASEGT. The CDR3 is CASSELARAVETQYF. DNA for the CDR3: TGTGCCAGCAGTGAATTGGCGCGGGCGGTAGAGACCCAGTACTTC.

V and J are TRBV10-2 and TRBJ2-1; 11 bases map to TRBD2. Germline V gene sequence: CDR1 WSHSY, CDR2 SAAADI. V dropped 3 bases and J dropped 2; count of bases not matched to a gene: 9. CDR3 length equals 18 residues. The CDR3 bases are TGCGCCAGCAGTGAACATCCTCGGACTAGCGGGCCCTACAATGAGCAGTTCTTC. It codes for CASSEHPRTSGPYNEQFF.

The CDR3 DNA sequence: TGTGCCAGCAGCGGGTTGGGGGCAACTGGAAACACCATATATTTT. It is translated as CASSGLGATGNTIYF. This chain uses TRBV7-9 with TRBJ1-3, with D possibly being TRBD1 (6 bases). The CDR3 length is 15 residues. Germline V CDR1 and CDR2: SEHNR, FQNEAQ (reference sequence). Trimming cost V 5 bases and J 2 bases, with 13 bases left between them.

In this sample, this clonotype turned up many times. The chain is built from TRBV7-2 and TRBJ2-7, with 7 bases lining up with TRBD1. Germline V gives CDR1 SGHTA, CDR2 FQGNSA. The CDR3 is 15 amino acids. Trimming took 1 base from V and 1 from J; bases not matched to a gene: 4. DNA for the CDR3: TGTGCCAGCAGCTTAGGAGAGGGGGCTTCCTACGAGCAGTACGTC. Translating gives CASSLGEGASYEQYV.

This clonotype was recorded many times. The J gene is TRBJ2-7, the V gene TRBV7-8; 7 nucleotides align to TRBD1. The CDR3 consists of 15 residues. Germline CDR1 SGHVS, CDR2 FQNEAQ. The trim removed 4 bases at V and 0 bases at J, leaving 6 bases unmatched. This CDR3 reads CASSSRQGSSYEQYF. The CDR3 nucleotides read TGTGCCAGCAGCTCCAGACAGGGCAGCTCCTACGAGCAGTACTTC.

This clonotype has a handful of counts. The J gene is TRBJ2-1, the V gene TRBV19; TRBD1 agrees at 9 bases. Germline CDR1 is LNHDA and CDR2 is SQIVND (reference sequence). The CDR3 loop spans 14 amino acids. Losses at the gene ends were 11 bases for V and 2 bases for J; bases not matched to a gene: 7. DNA of the CDR3: TGTGCCTCCGGGGACAGGGCCGCCTACAATGAGCAGTTCTTC. This codes for CASGDRAAYNEQFF. Full variable domain (rest looked up from reference TRBV19 and TRBJ2-1): DGGITQSPKYLFRKEGQNVTLSCEQNLNHDAMYWYRQDPGQGLRLIYYSQIVNDFQKGDIAEGYSVSREKKESFPLTVTSAQKNPTAFYLCASGDRAAYNEQFFGPGTRLTVL.

This clonotype was counted at least ten times. This chain uses TRBV6-1 with TRBJ2-7, with a tentative D call TRBD1 (6 bases). The CDR3 runs to 15 residues. Germline CDR1 is MNHNS and CDR2 is SASEGT. Trimming shortened V by 6 bases and J by 0 bases, and 15 bases separated the two germline ends. The CDR3 sequence: CASRLQGPLSYEQYV. DNA for the CDR3: TGTGCCAGCAGATTACAGGGTCCTCTCTCCTACGAGCAGTACGTC.

This clonotype has a count of ten or more. CDR3 DNA: TGTGCCAGCAGCTCCTTGGGGCAGCCCCAGCATTTT. Its protein product is CASSSLGQPQHF. This chain links TRBV7-8 with TRBJ1-5, with D uncertain. This CDR3 has 12 amino acids. CDR1 is SGHVS, CDR2 FQNEAQ, per germline. The V end was cut by 4 bases, the J end by 7 bases, with 8 bases between.

The chain joins TRBV19 to TRBJ2-1; D is unclear. In germline, CDR1 is LNHDA, CDR2 SQIVND (reference sequence). The CDR3 runs 13 residues. Trimming took off 3 bases at V and 7 bases at J, with 10 bases between the two ends. In nucleotides, the CDR3 is TGTGCCAGTAGTATGATCTCTGGGAATGAGCAGTTCTTC. Translation: CASSMISGNEQFF.

This clonotype occurred a few times. J is TRBJ2-1 and V is TRBV7-2, with TRBD2 identical over 9 bases. Germline CDR1 reads SGHTA; CDR2 reads FQGNSA. The CDR3 totals 17 residues. V was pared by 1 base and J by 2 bases, with 6 bases of the junction left unmatched. The CDR3 DNA reads as TGTGCCAGCAGCTTAGACGCGGGCGGGGGGGCCTACAATGAGCAGTTCTTC. Its protein product is CASSLDAGGGAYNEQFF.

This clonotype was observed once. The CDR3 DNA follows: TGTGCCAGCAGTTTCCCGTCTAGAGGGGAGACCCAGTACTTC. It codes for CASSFPSRGETQYF. The V call is TRBV12-3 or TRBV12-4, the J call TRBJ2-5, with a tentative D call TRBD2 (5 bases). V lost 3 bases to trimming and J lost 5 bases, with 13 bases between them. The CDR3 length is 14 residues.

The chain links TRBV10-3 to TRBJ1-1, with D possibly TRBD1 on 5 matching bases. The CDR3 totals 12 residues. V gave up 11 bases and J gave up 1 base, with 11 bases separating them. Germline V lookup: CDR1 ENHRY, CDR2 SYGVKD. In DNA form, the CDR3 reads TGTGCCGTTTTAACAGGGAACACTGAAGCTTTCTTT. Translated: CAVLTGNTEAFF.

As to this clonotype: With a much larger clone just one base away, this may be a read error. As the CDR3 is not closed by the conserved phenylalanine or tryptophan, this likely results from a read error. V usage is TRBV7-2 and J usage is TRBJ1-5, with D perhaps matching TRBD1 (5 bases). This CDR3 has 15 residues. V was pared by 2 bases and J by 5 bases, with 13 bases between. Germline V gives CDR1 SGHTA, CDR2 FQGNSA. CDR3 bases: TGTGCCAGCAGCTTATCGCGCAGGGTCGATCAGCCCCAGCATTAT. Its translation is CASSLSRRVDQPQHY.

This clonotype was observed at least ten times. The CDR3 region has the DNA TGTGCCAGCAGTCTCTCGACACCGGTTTCGCTCTATAGCAATCAGCCCCAGCATTTT. This sequence encodes CASSLSTPVSLYSNQPQHF. This chain connects TRBV7-6 to TRBJ1-5; no firm D call. V was trimmed by 6 bases and J by 0 bases, leaving 24 bases between them. Germline loops: CDR1 SGHVS, CDR2 FNYEAQ. The CDR3 spans 19 residues.

The CDR3 loop is CANRRSKWASGEYTDTQYF. The CDR3, as DNA: TGTGCCAATCGAAGGAGCAAGTGGGCTAGCGGGGAATACACAGATACGCAGTATTTT. The chain is built from TRBV19 and TRBJ2-3; 9 bases line up with TRBD2. There are 19 residues in the CDR3. J gave up 2 bases and V 10 bases, and 22 bases lay outside the gene matches. Germline values: CDR1 LNHDA, CDR2 SQIVND (reference sequence).

This clonotype has more than one count but fewer than ten. This sequence joins TRBV7-9 and TRBJ1-2; unclear D gene. The CDR3 contains 11 residues. From germline, CDR1 is SEHNR and CDR2 FQNEAQ (reference sequence). Trimming cost V 3 bases and J 7 bases, with 6 bases left between them. The CDR3, as DNA: TGTGCCAGCAGCTTCGCATCTGGCTACACCTTC. It encodes CASSFASGYTF.

The CDR3 sequence is CASSLDVAGATNYGYTF. DNA for the CDR3: TGTGCCAGCAGCTTAGACGTGGCGGGGGCGACTAACTATGGCTACACCTTC. V and J are TRBV7-9 and TRBJ1-2; D possibly corresponds to TRBD1 (6 bases). The germline V and J ends were trimmed by 1 base and 0 bases, with 15 bases remaining between them. The length of the CDR3 is 17 residues. In germline, CDR1 is SEHNR, CDR2 FQNEAQ (reference sequence).

The J gene is TRBJ1-1, the V gene TRBV5-1, with no clear D. CDR3 size: 13 residues. The germline V gene has CDR1 SGHRS and CDR2 YFSETQ. V dropped 5 bases and J dropped 0 bases, with 8 bases sitting between them. The CDR3 is CASRPRLNTEAFF. Written as DNA, the CDR3 is TGCGCCAGCAGACCTAGGTTGAACACTGAAGCTTTCTTT.

The J gene is TRBJ2-3, the V gene TRBV9, with TRBD2 as a possible D gene (6 bases). This CDR3 region has 14 residues. The ends were cut back, 0 bases at V and 1 base at J, with 6 bases in the middle. Germline V gene lookup returns CDR1 SGDLS and CDR2 YYNGEE. CDR3 in amino acids: CASSVVAGTDTQYF. DNA for the CDR3: TGTGCCAGCAGCGTAGTAGCGGGCACAGATACGCAGTATTTT.

This clonotype was counted only a few times. This sequence joins TRBV6-5 and TRBJ2-1; 7 bases fit TRBD2. The CDR3 is 19 residues long. The germline V gene has CDR1 MNHEY and CDR2 SVGAGI. With V trimmed by 0 bases and J by 3 bases, 14 bases remained unmatched. The CDR3 bases are TGTGCCAGCAGTTACTCCCCCACCTCGGGGAGGGATTTCTACAATGAGCAGTTCTTC. This codes for CASSYSPTSGRDFYNEQFF.

This clonotype was seen only a few times. The rearrangement uses TRBV28 and TRBJ2-1; TRBD2 might be the D (5 bases). Trimming pared 4 bases from V and 6 bases from J, leaving 22 bases between. The CDR3 runs to 17 residues. CDR1 and CDR2 from the germline V gene are MDHEN and SYDVKM. In DNA, the CDR3 is TGTGCCAGCAGTTCAATGGGAGCCGGGATCCCCGGCAATGAGCAGTTCTTC. Protein product: CASSSMGAGIPGNEQFF.

The V call is TRBV6-2 or TRBV6-3, the J call TRBJ1-5; the D gene is possibly TRBD1 (5 bases). In germline, CDR1 is MNHEY, CDR2 SVGEGT. V dropped 2 bases and J dropped 5 bases, with 10 bases sitting between them. The CDR3 has 14 residues. Here the CDR3 DNA reads TGTGCCAGCAGTTACGGGGGAAGATATCAGCCCCAGCATTTT. It encodes CASSYGGRYQPQHF.

J is TRBJ2-5 and V is TRBV7-6; the match to TRBD1 covers 12 bases. The germline V gene encodes CDR1 SGHVS and CDR2 FNYEAQ. V was clipped by 4 bases and J by 4 bases; unmatched bases: 10. The CDR3 is made up of 17 amino acids. The CDR3 sequence: CASSYPAGTGGGETQYF. The CDR3 nucleotides read TGTGCCAGCAGCTACCCGGCCGGGACAGGGGGCGGAGAGACCCAGTACTTC. The full variable domain, in which reference TRBV7-6 and TRBJ2-5 provide the parts outside the CDR3, is GAGVSQSPRYKVTKRGQDVALRCDPISGHVSLYWYRQALGQGPEFLTYFNYEAQQDKSGLPNDRFSAERPEGSISTLTIQRTEQRDSAMYRCASSYPAGTGGGETQYFGPGTRLLVL.

There are many counts of this clonotype. V and J are TRBV4-1 and TRBJ1-3; 8 positions agree with TRBD1. The CDR3 contains 19 residues. Germline assignment: CDR1 MGHRA and CDR2 YSYEKL. J lost 4 bases, V lost 0 bases, and 14 bases had no gene match. The CDR3 bases are TGCGCCAGCAGCCAAGAAAGTTTGGACAGGGAGGTTTCCGGAAACACCATATATTTT. Translated, it gives CASSQESLDREVSGNTIYF.

About this clonotype itself: This may arise from a read error, as a much more abundant clone is one base away. The gene calls are TRBV7-6 and TRBJ1-2; the D is unclear. V was shortened by 8 bases and J by 2 bases, with 18 bases between the two germline ends. There are 15 residues in the CDR3. The germline gives CDR1 SGHVS, CDR2 FNYEAQ. The CDR3 DNA reads TGTGCCAGCTCAAAGGGCTCTAAGTGGAACTATGGCTACACCTTC. This sequence encodes CASSKGSKWNYGYTF.

There are a few counts of this clonotype. The chain employs TRBV7-6 and TRBJ1-5, with D unresolved. The germline CDR1 and CDR2 sequences are SGHVS and FNYEAQ. V lost 4 bases to trimming and J lost 6 bases, with 10 bases between them. The CDR3 is made up of 13 amino acids. This CDR3 reads CASSSHHGQPQHF. The CDR3 DNA follows: TGTGCCAGCAGCTCACATCACGGTCAGCCCCAGCATTTT.

This clonotype was observed at least ten times. The chain recombines TRBV7-9 with TRBJ1-5, with 7 bases identical to TRBD1. The germline gives CDR1 SEHNR, CDR2 FQNEAQ (reference sequence). Unmatched junction bases numbered 9, after V lost 4 bases and J lost 0 bases. The CDR3 is 17 residues long. CDR3 in DNA: TGTGCCAGCAGCTCCGGGACAGCCCCTTATAGCAATCAGCCCCAGCATTTT. Translation: CASSSGTAPYSNQPQHF.